One and the same sample provided the 24 T cell receptor beta chains below, sequenced in a study of early T cells in non-severe SARS-CoV-2 infection. In TCRdb, the 5' RACE reads were re-called with MiXCR into one record per CDR3 protein. The top ten hold roughly 4.3% of the sample, which has 35,000 to 50,000 distinct CDR3 sequences, approximately 6.9% seen once. Sequencing was done on a sample of whole blood. These TCRs come from an adult who was a healthcare worker with PCR-confirmed SARS-CoV-2 infection or an uninfected control (not recorded which).

Ten or more counts support this clonotype. The rearrangement uses TRBV10-1 and TRBJ1-6; D is unclear. This CDR3 is built from 13 residues. Germline V gene lookup returns CDR1 WNHNN and CDR2 SYGVQD (reference sequence). V was pared by 3 bases and J by 2 bases, with 2 bases between. The CDR3: CASSDTYNSPLHF. The CDR3 bases are TGCGCCAGCAGTGACACCTATAATTCACCCCTCCACTTT.

The chain carries TRBV6-6 and TRBJ2-5; D is unclear. This CDR3 is built from 12 residues. The germline V gene encodes CDR1 MNHNY and CDR2 SVGAGI (reference sequence). Trimming removed 6 bases from V and 5 bases from J, with 10 bases in between. The CDR3 is CASSPVGETQYF. The CDR3 DNA reads as TGTGCCAGCAGCCCGGTTGGGGAGACCCAGTACTTC.

This clonotype was seen many times. The chain uses TRBV27 and TRBJ2-2; 10 nucleotides align to TRBD2. The CDR3 length is 18 residues. The V gene end was trimmed by 0 bases and the J gene end by 7 bases; junction bases not matched to a gene: 11. CDR1 and CDR2 (germline): MNHEY, SMNVEV (reference sequence). The chain's CDR3 is CASSLSLPAGGRDGELFF. CDR3 DNA sequence: TGTGCCAGCAGTTTATCGTTACCAGCGGGGGGGCGTGACGGGGAGCTGTTTTTT.

In its sample, this clonotype was seen a few times. This chain joins TRBV5-4 and TRBJ2-5, with 10 bases lining up with TRBD2. CDR3 length: 16 amino acids. Looked up from germline, CDR1 is SGHNT and CDR2 is YYREEE (reference sequence). With V trimmed by 6 bases and J by 5 bases, 13 bases remained unmatched. Here the CDR3 reads CASTPRSAGGPETQYF. The CDR3 bases are TGTGCCAGCACCCCGAGGTCAGCGGGGGGGCCGGAGACCCAGTACTTC.

The chain carries TRBV12-3 or TRBV12-4 and TRBJ1-1; unclear D gene. This CDR3 is built from 15 residues. Trimming left V 6 bases short and J 3 bases short, with 17 bases between. In nucleotides, the CDR3 is TGTGCCAGCAGCCAACCCTACCCTCGAGACACTGAAGCTTTCTTT. Protein product: CASSQPYPRDTEAFF.

In this sample, this clonotype turned up a few times. The V and J genes are TRBV6-1 and TRBJ1-1; D is uncertain. The germline V gene has CDR1 MNHNS and CDR2 SASEGT. Trimming cost V 3 bases and J 1 base, with 3 bases left between them. The CDR3 sequence is 12 residues long. CDR3 bases: TGTGCCAGCAGTGATCCGAACACTGAAGCTTTCTTT. It specifies CASSDPNTEAFF.

The V gene is TRBV7-9, the J gene TRBJ2-7, with unresolved D. The CDR3 extends over 15 amino acids. Trimming took 1 base from V and 1 from J, leaving 11 bases between them. Germline V CDR1 and CDR2: SEHNR, FQNEAQ (reference sequence). The CDR3 spells CASSLVRVNSYEQYF. The CDR3, as DNA: TGTGCCAGCAGCTTAGTCCGGGTCAATTCCTACGAGCAGTACTTC.

This clonotype has a count of ten or more. This rearrangement joins TRBV7-6 to TRBJ1-4; TRBD1 matches 8 bases. V lost 1 base, J lost 3 bases, and 1 base stayed unmatched. Germline V gives CDR1 SGHVS, CDR2 FNYEAQ. CDR3 length: 15 amino acids. The CDR3 region is CASSLGTGSNEKLFF. As DNA, the CDR3 is TGTGCCAGCAGCTTAGGGACAGGGTCTAATGAAAAACTGTTTTTT.

In its sample, this clonotype was seen a few times. This chain links TRBV4-1 with TRBJ1-5, with TRBD1 matching over 7 bases. CDR1 and CDR2 from the germline V gene are MGHRA and YSYEKL. V gave up 3 bases and J gave up 4 bases; unmatched junction bases: 3. The CDR3 runs to 14 residues. CDR3 sequence: CASSQEQGNQPQHF. The CDR3 DNA reads TGCGCCAGCAGCCAGGAACAGGGGAATCAGCCCCAGCATTTT.

This clonotype was picked up many times. The chain combines TRBV4-2 with TRBJ1-1; unclear D gene. Germline V gene lookup returns CDR1 LGHNA and CDR2 YNFKEQ. The CDR3 extends over 14 amino acids. V lost 1 base to trimming and J lost 6 bases, with 12 bases between them. This CDR3 reads CASSQVGRLAEAFF. The CDR3 coding sequence is TGTGCCAGCAGCCAAGTTGGGAGGTTGGCTGAAGCTTTCTTT.

This clonotype has ten or more counts. This chain joins TRBV29-1 and TRBJ1-1, with TRBD1 as a possible D gene (5 bases). Germline CDR1 is SQVTM and CDR2 is ANQGSEA. Trimming removed 4 bases from V and 5 bases from J, with 11 bases in between. The CDR3 runs to 12 residues. CDR3 sequence (DNA): TGCAGCGTTGCAGGGAGTGAGACTGAAGCTTTCTTT. It is translated as CSVAGSETEAFF.

This clonotype was recorded many times. This chain joins TRBV6-5 and TRBJ2-3; D may correspond to TRBD1 or TRBD2 (5 bases each). The CDR3 has 14 amino acids. Germline V gives CDR1 MNHEY, CDR2 SVGAGI. V was cut by 8 bases and J by 0 bases, with 12 bases left in between. Here the CDR3 DNA reads TGTGCCAGCGGACGGGACCAGAGCACAGATACGCAGTATTTT. Translating gives CASGRDQSTDTQYF.

The gene calls are TRBV3-1 and TRBJ2-4, with D unresolved. CDR1 and CDR2 from the germline V gene are LGHDT and YNNKEL (reference sequence). Trimming cost V 4 bases and J 9 bases, with 13 bases left between them. This CDR3 spans 13 amino acids. For the CDR3, the DNA is TGTGCCAGCAGCCCGGCCAGGTACGGCATTCAGTACTTC. Translated: CASSPARYGIQYF.

This clonotype was seen a handful of times. The V call is TRBV9, the J call TRBJ2-4, with 8 bases identical to TRBD1. V lost 4 bases to trimming and J lost 7 bases; unmatched junction nucleotides: 7. This CDR3 spans 14 amino acids. Germline CDR1 is SGDLS and CDR2 is YYNGEE. Here the CDR3 reads CASSKQTGANIQYF. The CDR3 bases are TGTGCCAGCAGCAAGCAGACAGGGGCGAACATTCAGTACTTC. The full variable domain, completed using reference TRBV9 and TRBJ2-4, is DSGVTQTPKHLITATGQRVTLRCSPRSGDLSVYWYQQSLDQGLQFLIQYYNGEERAKGNILERFSAQQFPDLHSELNLSSLELGDSALYFCASSKQTGANIQYFGAGTRLSVL.

The chain employs TRBV12-3 or TRBV12-4 and TRBJ2-5, with 9 bases fitting TRBD1. This CDR3 spans 13 amino acids. V was pared by 8 bases and J by 7 bases, with 8 bases of the junction left unmatched. DNA for the CDR3: TGTGCCAGCCGTAGGACAGGGGCCGTGACCCAGTACTTC. Its protein is CASRRTGAVTQYF.

The sample holds a few counts of this clonotype. The chain couples TRBV6-2 or TRBV6-3 to TRBJ2-5, with TRBD2 matching 8 bases. The CDR3 length is 13 residues. V lost 7 bases and J lost 5; bases outside the gene matches: 6. Germline V gives CDR1 MNHEY, CDR2 SVGEGT. CDR3 loop: CASTKAGVETQYF. CDR3 bases: TGTGCCAGCACAAAAGCGGGGGTCGAGACCCAGTACTTC.

This clonotype was found a few times. The gene calls are TRBV20-1 and TRBJ2-5; 7 positions match TRBD2. This CDR3 spans 13 amino acids. CDR1 DFQATT and CDR2 SNEGSKA come from the germline V gene (reference sequence). V shed 5 bases, J shed 0 bases, and the junction held 3 bases outside the gene matches. The CDR3 loop reads CSASGGYQETQYF. The CDR3 nucleotides are TGCAGTGCTTCGGGGGGTTACCAAGAGACCCAGTACTTC.

In this sample, this clonotype turned up many times. The genes are TRBV10-3 and TRBJ2-1; 8 positions match TRBD1. The V segment lost 6 bases and the J segment 10 bases; nucleotides outside the gene matches: 5. The CDR3 is made up of 12 amino acids. Germline CDR1 and CDR2: ENHRY and SYGVKD. Here the CDR3 reads CAIRIGTGEQFF. The CDR3 DNA is TGTGCCATCAGAATCGGGACAGGAGAGCAGTTCTTC.

This clonotype was detected a few times. The rearrangement joins TRBV5-5 to TRBJ1-1, with D perhaps TRBD1 (5 bases). The CDR3 loop spans 13 amino acids. The germline V gene encodes CDR1 SGHKS and CDR2 YYEKEE (reference sequence). Trimming shortened V by 4 bases and J by 4 bases, and 11 bases separated the two germline ends. CDR3 protein: CASSRDPLTEAFF. The CDR3 DNA sequence: TGTGCCAGCAGCCGGGACCCTCTCACTGAAGCTTTCTTT.

This clonotype turned up a few times. The V call is TRBV5-5, the J call TRBJ1-3; weak D call: TRBD1 (6 bases). This CDR3 contains 13 residues. Trimming took 8 bases from V and 3 from J, leaving 12 bases between them. In germline, CDR1 is SGHKS, CDR2 YYEKEE (reference sequence). For the CDR3, the DNA is TGTGCCAGTAACAGGGATTTTGGAAACACCATATATTTT. The encoded protein is CASNRDFGNTIYF.

The V call is TRBV20-1, the J call TRBJ2-1; D remains ambiguous. CDR3 length: 14 amino acids. Trimming left V 5 bases short and J 0 bases short, with 11 bases between. Germline V CDR1 and CDR2: DFQATT, SNEGSKA (reference sequence). CDR3 in DNA: TGCAGTGCTTGGACCCCTAGCTCCTACAATGAGCAGTTCTTC. This translates into CSAWTPSSYNEQFF.

This clonotype was seen a handful of times. The chain carries TRBV14 and TRBJ2-7; D possibly corresponds to TRBD2 (5 bases). The ends were cut back, 9 bases at V and 7 bases at J, with 10 bases in the middle. Looked up from germline, CDR1 is SGHDN and CDR2 is FVKESK. The CDR3 extends over 10 amino acids. CDR3 DNA: TGTGCCAGTCGACCGGGGGAGCAGTACTTC. This translates into CASRPGEQYF.

This clonotype was counted only a few times. V is TRBV5-4 and J is TRBJ2-5; 8 nucleotides align to TRBD2. Trimming took 4 bases from V and 5 from J; bases not matched to a gene: 4. The CDR3 is made up of 13 amino acids. CDR1 SGHNT and CDR2 YYREEE come from the germline V gene (reference sequence). The CDR3 loop reads CASSPGGLETQYF. The CDR3 nucleotides read TGTGCCAGCAGCCCGGGGGGGTTGGAGACCCAGTACTTC.

The chain combines TRBV18 with TRBJ2-5; either TRBD1 or TRBD2 may fit D (6 bases each). CDR3 length: 15 residues. V lost 0 bases, J lost 5 bases, and 13 bases lay in between. Germline V gene data show CDR1 as KGHSH and CDR2 as LQKENI. The CDR3 DNA is TGTGCCAGCTCACCACCGATGGGGGGCGCCGAGACCCAGTACTTC. Residues: CASSPPMGGAETQYF.